This TCR beta chain was documented in a study of cytomegalovirus exposure and HLA in healthy donors. Clones were sequenced by immunoSEQ multiplex PCR, and TCRdb holds only the in-frame ones, with some missing. The profile shows some 100,000 clones, around 88% of them singletons. Whole-study findings and limits: As confirmed in vitro, a few CMV-associated chains were specific for CMV antigens. Rarity held for most TCR sequences, but there were some public TCRs that occurred in many donors. Accounts indicate the classifier identified cytomegalovirus status with strong specificity and sensitivity.

Concerning this clone: The antigen is not known.

Germline V gene data show CDR1 as MRHNA and CDR2 as SNTAGT. Losses at the gene ends were 2 bases for V and 11 bases for J; bases not matched to a gene: 13. The CDR3 is 16 residues long. The TCR sequence derives from a young man in good health and CMV-seronegative. Sequenced input: PBMCs. V usage is TRBV6-4 and J usage is TRBJ1-5, with 9 bases lining up with TRBD1. CDR3 amino acids: CASSDITGTGLLAQHF. The CDR3 DNA reads TGTGCCAGCAGTGACATCACCGGGACAGGGCTGTTGGCCCAGCATTTT.